This entry lists 25 T cell receptor beta chains sequenced from one sample in a study of brain T cells in children with intractable seizures. Generated by immunoSEQ multiplex PCR, the TCRdb table keeps only in-frame clones and is missing some. The sample holds 70,000 to 90,000 clones, more than 85% seen once. The specimen was peripheral blood, collected at surgery. The source is a boy under two years old with tuberous sclerosis and intractable seizures.

This chain uses TRBV7-3 with TRBJ2-3, with 13 bases fitting TRBD2. Germline trimming cut 5 bases from V and 4 bases from J; bases unmatched to any gene: 3. The length of the CDR3 is 15 residues. Looked up from germline, CDR1 is SGHTA and CDR2 is FQGTGA. The CDR3 nucleotides read TGTGCCAGCAGCACTGGACTAGCGGGAGCAGATACGCAGTATTTT. This translates into CASSTGLAGADTQYF.

This chain uses TRBV5-6 with TRBJ2-7, with D possibly TRBD1 on 5 matching bases. Trimming shortened V by 4 bases and J by 6 bases, and 8 bases separated the two germline ends. CDR3 length: 11 residues. Germline assignment: CDR1 SGHDT and CDR2 YYEEEE. The CDR3 is CASSLGAEQYF. The CDR3 bases are TGTGCCAGCAGCCTAGGGGCCGAGCAGTACTTC.

This rearrangement joins TRBV19 to TRBJ1-6; 10 bases match TRBD1. This CDR3 spans 14 amino acids. Germline CDR1 LNHDA, CDR2 SQIVND (reference sequence). The J segment lost 7 bases and the V segment lost 5 bases, leaving 2 bases of the junction unmatched. The CDR3 is CASSRQGANSPLHF. The CDR3 DNA reads as TGTGCCAGTAGTCGACAGGGGGCGAATTCACCCCTCCACTTT.

This chain connects TRBV10-3 to TRBJ2-4; D is uncertain. Germline CDR1 is ENHRY and CDR2 is SYGVKD. Trimming cost V 3 bases and J 0 bases, with 15 bases left between them. The CDR3 runs to 17 residues. The CDR3, as DNA: TGTGCCATCAGTGATGGGCCCGGGCTACTAGCCAAAAACATTCAGTACTTC. It is translated as CAISDGPGLLAKNIQYF.

The CDR3 DNA reads TGTGCCAGCGGGCGGGGGGGCCAAGAGACCCAGTACTTC. Protein sequence: CASGRGGQETQYF. The gene calls are TRBV7-2 and TRBJ2-5; the match to TRBD2 covers 9 bases. V was clipped by 8 bases and J by 1 base; unmatched bases: 2. Germline loops: CDR1 SGHTA, CDR2 FQGNSA. The CDR3 has 13 residues.

The gene calls are TRBV28 and TRBJ1-3, with 9 bases lining up with TRBD1. The germline V gene has CDR1 MDHEN and CDR2 SYDVKM. With V trimmed by 5 bases and J by 2 bases, 10 bases remained unmatched. The CDR3 sequence is 17 residues long. CDR3 in DNA: TGTGCCAGCAGTACATGGGACAGGGATCTCGCTGGAAACACCATATATTTT. This translates into CASSTWDRDLAGNTIYF.

V is TRBV4-2 and J is TRBJ2-7, with 9 positions matching TRBD2. After removal of 1 base from V and 4 bases from J, the junction contained 5 bases not matched to a gene. Germline CDR1 is LGHNA and CDR2 is YNFKEQ. The CDR3 has 15 residues. CDR3 DNA: TGTGCCAGCAGCCAAGGAGCCAGCGGGGGGTACGAGCAGTACTTC. This gives the protein CASSQGASGGYEQYF.

This rearrangement joins TRBV19 to TRBJ2-1; TRBD2 matches at 9 bases. The CDR3 is made up of 15 amino acids. The germline V gene encodes CDR1 LNHDA and CDR2 SQIVND (reference sequence). J lost 3 bases, V lost 6 bases, and 6 bases had no gene match. CDR3 amino acids: CASRWASGDYNEQFF. The CDR3, as DNA: TGTGCCAGTAGATGGGCTAGCGGGGACTACAATGAGCAGTTCTTC. Together with reference TRBV19 and TRBJ2-1, the CDR3 gives the full variable domain: DGGITQSPKYLFRKEGQNVTLSCEQNLNHDAMYWYRQDPGQGLRLIYYSQIVNDFQKGDIAEGYSVSREKKESFPLTVTSAQKNPTAFYLCASRWASGDYNEQFFGPGTRLTVL.

This chain joins TRBV6-1 and TRBJ2-4; D unresolved. CDR1 is MNHNS, CDR2 SASEGT, per germline. This CDR3 is built from 13 residues. V was trimmed by 3 bases and J by 7 bases, leaving 10 bases between them. CDR3 nucleotides: TGTGCCAGCAGTGAGGCGCGCACGAACATTCAGTACTTC. Its translation is CASSEARTNIQYF.

The chain couples TRBV15 to TRBJ2-5; unclear D gene. The germline V gene encodes CDR1 LNHNV and CDR2 YYDKDF (reference sequence). The CDR3 runs to 12 residues. The ends were cut back, 8 bases at V and 2 bases at J, with 9 bases in the middle. The chain's CDR3 is CATSHVQETQYF. CDR3 in DNA: TGTGCCACCTCGCACGTACAAGAGACCCAGTACTTC. The full variable domain, its missing parts supplied by reference TRBV15 and TRBJ2-5, is DAMVIQNPRYQVTQFGKPVTLSCSQTLNHNVMYWYQQKSSQAPKLLFHYYDKDFNNEADTPDNFQSRRPNTSFCFLDIRSPGLGDTAMYLCATSHVQETQYFGPGTRLLVL.

The gene calls are TRBV6-5 and TRBJ1-3, with 8 bases lining up with TRBD1. There are 15 residues in the CDR3. Germline loops: CDR1 MNHEY, CDR2 SVGAGI. The J segment lost 4 bases and the V segment lost 8 bases, leaving 10 bases of the junction unmatched. The CDR3 spells CASRQGARYGNTIYF. The CDR3 coding sequence is TGTGCCAGCCGCCAGGGGGCGCGGTACGGAAACACCATATATTTT.

In nucleotides, the CDR3 is TGTGCCACAGCGGACCACAATGAGCAGTTCTTC. It specifies CATADHNEQFF. The chain joins TRBV10-3 to TRBJ2-1; weak D call: TRBD2 (5 bases). The CDR3 totals 11 residues. CDR1 is ENHRY and CDR2 is SYGVKD in the germline V gene. With 10 bases removed from V and 5 bases from J, the gap between germline ends came to 9 bases.

The gene calls are TRBV2 and TRBJ1-2; D gene unclear. V lost 2 bases to trimming and J lost 2 bases, with 18 bases between them. Looked up from germline, CDR1 is SNHLY and CDR2 is FYNNEI. The CDR3 runs 17 residues. Here the CDR3 reads CASSERGTARGNYGYTF. The CDR3 coding sequence is TGTGCCAGCAGTGAACGGGGTACGGCCCGAGGCAACTATGGCTACACCTTC.

This sequence joins TRBV27 and TRBJ2-1; 8 positions match TRBD1. The CDR3 sequence is 14 residues long. With V trimmed by 5 bases and J by 9 bases, 9 bases remained unmatched. The germline V gene has CDR1 MNHEY and CDR2 SMNVEV (reference sequence). CDR3 protein: CASSPGTGLAEQFF. For the CDR3, the DNA is TGTGCCAGCAGTCCCGGGACAGGTCTGGCTGAGCAGTTCTTC.

This chain joins TRBV7-9 and TRBJ2-3, with D uncertain. The CDR3 is 12 amino acids. Trimming stripped 5 bases from V and 8 bases from J, with 11 bases between. Germline CDR1 and CDR2: SEHNR and FQNEAQ (reference sequence). In DNA, the CDR3 is TGTGCCAGCAGCCACGGTACAATTACGCAGTATTTT. It is translated as CASSHGTITQYF. Complete variable domain (other parts from reference TRBV7-9 and TRBJ2-3): DTGVSQNPRHKITKRGQNVTFRCDPISEHNRLYWYRQTLGQGPEFLTYFQNEAQLEKSRLLSDRFSAERPKGSFSTLEIQRTEQGDSAMYLCASSHGTITQYFGPGTRLTVL.

The chain joins TRBV11-2 to TRBJ2-5; a possible D gene is TRBD2 (6 bases). Trimming cost V 3 bases and J 3 bases, with 11 bases left between them. This CDR3 is built from 14 residues. The V gene's germline CDR1 is SGHAT and CDR2 FQNNGV. CDR3 nucleotides: TGTGCCAGCAGCTTCGGGGGACCGAAAGAGACCCAGTACTTC. As protein: CASSFGGPKETQYF. Complete variable domain (other parts from reference TRBV11-2 and TRBJ2-5): EAGVAQSPRYKIIEKRQSVAFWCNPISGHATLYWYQQILGQGPKLLIQFQNNGVVDDSQLPKDRFSAERLKGVDSTLKIQPAKLEDSAVYLCASSFGGPKETQYFGPGTRLLVL.

The chain recombines TRBV2 with TRBJ2-5; 7 bases map to TRBD2. With V trimmed by 6 bases and J by 5 bases, 6 bases remained unmatched. The CDR3 is made up of 13 amino acids. CDR1 and CDR2 from the germline V gene are SNHLY and FYNNEI. The DNA of the CDR3 is TGTGCCAGCAGCCCCGGAGCGGGGGAGACCCAGTACTTC. This codes for CASSPGAGETQYF.

This chain connects TRBV20-1 to TRBJ2-7; D call uncertain. The V and J ends lost 3 bases and 6 bases respectively, with 9 bases between them. Per germline, CDR1 DFQATT and CDR2 SNEGSKA (reference sequence). The CDR3 runs 11 residues. The CDR3 loop is CSARLVSEQYF. CDR3 in DNA: TGCAGTGCTAGGTTAGTGTCCGAGCAGTACTTC.

This clone was found once. This CDR3 reads CATRRTRDRNSPLHF. The CDR3 region has the DNA TGTGCCACTCGAAGAACCCGGGACAGAAATTCACCCCTCCACTTT. The V and J genes are TRBV6-1 and TRBJ1-6, with 7 positions matching TRBD1. From germline, CDR1 is MNHNS and CDR2 SASEGT. V shed 10 bases and J 7 bases; nucleotides not matched to a gene: 13. The CDR3 totals 15 residues.

V gene TRBV12-3 or TRBV12-4 combines with J gene TRBJ1-1; D ambiguous. V lost 1 base, J lost 5 bases, and 8 bases lay in between. The CDR3 totals 13 residues. The CDR3 loop is CASSLEMVTEAFF. The CDR3 region has the DNA TGTGCCAGCAGTTTAGAAATGGTGACTGAAGCTTTCTTT.

This sequence joins TRBV5-4 and TRBJ1-2, with TRBD1 identical over 9 bases. The length of the CDR3 is 14 residues. Germline V gene lookup returns CDR1 SGHNT and CDR2 YYREEE (reference sequence). After removal of 4 bases from V and 7 bases from J, the junction contained 8 bases not matched to a gene. Here the CDR3 reads CASSPWTGAGGYTF. For the CDR3, the DNA is TGTGCCAGCAGCCCCTGGACAGGGGCGGGTGGCTACACCTTC.

The chain employs TRBV6-5 and TRBJ1-5; no definite D call. This CDR3 has 16 residues. V lost 2 bases and J lost 2, with 13 bases in between. The germline CDR1 and CDR2 sequences are MNHEY and SVGAGI. The DNA of the CDR3 is TGTGCCAGCAGTTACCGACGGCCCGTGGGCAATCAGCCCCAGCATTTT. It encodes CASSYRRPVGNQPQHF.

V and J are TRBV5-1 and TRBJ2-5; D not certain. CDR3 size: 13 residues. With 3 bases removed from V and 1 base from J, the gap between germline ends came to 7 bases. Germline CDR1 is SGHRS and CDR2 is YFSETQ. CDR3 nucleotides: TGCGCCAGCAGCTCGGGCCTCCAAGAGACCCAGTACTTC. Translated, it gives CASSSGLQETQYF.

Concerning this clone itself: A junction end diverges from the germline sequence, so it may reflect a read error. The rearrangement uses TRBV10-2 and TRBJ2-1; TRBD1 aligns across 7 bases. The CDR3 loop spans 15 amino acids. Germline V gene lookup returns CDR1 WSHSY and CDR2 SAAADI. This CDR3 is CASSGPDRQGNEQFF. CDR3 DNA sequence: TGCGCCAGTAGTGGCCCTGACCGACAGGGAAACGAGCAGTTCTTC.

This chain uses TRBV3-1 (or the pseudogene TRBV3-2) with TRBJ2-7, with 10 bases fitting TRBD2. This CDR3 spans 18 amino acids. V lost 1 base to trimming and J lost 2 bases; unmatched junction nucleotides: 11. CDR1 and CDR2 from the germline V gene are LGHDT and YNNKEL (reference sequence). The CDR3 DNA sequence: TGTGCCAGCAGCCAAGGGAAGGTAGCGGGAGGTCGCACCTACGAGCAGTACTTC. This sequence encodes CASSQGKVAGGRTYEQYF.